This T cell receptor beta chain came from a study of blood T cells in healthy people across ages. Findings and caveats of the study: More naive CD4+ cells and higher diversity marked long-lived donors relative to aged donors.

On this clonotype itself: The antigen is not known.

PCR was performed a second time for about 7 to 11 cycles using a sample-barcoded 5' primer and a J-beta primer mix. TCRdb used MiXCR to reprocess the 5' RACE reads, holding one entry per CDR3 protein. The sample lists 650,000 to 800,000 distinct CDR3 sequences, around 45% seen once, with approximately 20% in the top ten. The receptor was isolated from a man in his fifties or sixties in good health. Sequencing was carried out using blood.

The CDR3 nucleotides read TGTGCCAGCAGCCAAGTAGCGGGACAGGGGGAATCTGGGGCCAACGTCCTGACTTTC. Its translation is CASSQVAGQGESGANVLTF. The genes are TRBV4-2 and TRBJ2-6; TRBD1 agrees at 11 bases. The CDR3 is 19 amino acids. The ends lost 1 base at V and 1 base at J; junction bases unmatched: 6. Germline CDR1 reads LGHNA; CDR2 reads YNFKEQ.